Each of the 26 T cell receptor beta chains below was sequenced from the same sample in a study of shared clonotypes between healthy human individuals. The protocol was immunoSEQ multiplex PCR, while the TCRdb copy is restricted to in-frame clones and leaves out a portion. The data contain about 1.1 million clones, approximately 80% of them seen just once; the ten biggest clones take up roughly 0.61%. Material: memory CD4+ T cells from PBMCs. Subset denoted: CD45RA-negative fraction. These receptors were collected from a man between 18 and 35 years old in good health. Some clones in this sample may be carry-over from other donors' samples.

V and J are TRBV2 and TRBJ1-5, with D perhaps TRBD1 (6 bases). V was cut by 3 bases and J by 3 bases, with 15 bases left in between. This CDR3 is built from 16 residues. CDR1 SNHLY and CDR2 FYNNEI come from the germline V gene. For the CDR3, the DNA is TGTGCCAGCAGTGAGGCCCCCTGGGGGCACAATCAGCCCCAGCATTTT. Its protein is CASSEAPWGHNQPQHF.

This clone occurred a few times. The chain combines TRBV7-6 with TRBJ2-1; D is unclear. V was cut by 1 base and J by 6 bases, with 4 bases left in between. The CDR3 spans 12 residues. CDR1 and CDR2 from the germline V gene are SGHVS and FNYEAQ. The CDR3 is CASSLGRNEQFF. The CDR3 region has the DNA TGTGCCAGCAGCTTAGGACGCAATGAGCAGTTCTTC. Full variable domain (remainder filled in from reference TRBV7-6 and TRBJ2-1): GAGVSQSPRYKVTKRGQDVALRCDPISGHVSLYWYRQALGQGPEFLTYFNYEAQQDKSGLPNDRFSAERPEGSISTLTIQRTEQRDSAMYRCASSLGRNEQFFGPGTRLTVL.

This chain joins TRBV5-1 and TRBJ2-2, with D maybe TRBD1 (6 bases). V gave up 1 base and J gave up 0 bases, with 13 bases separating them. The CDR3 length is 17 residues. Germline assignment: CDR1 SGHRS and CDR2 YFSETQ. The CDR3 loop reads CASSLMVGTPNTGELFF. The DNA of the CDR3 is TGCGCCAGCAGCTTGATGGTGGGGACACCGAACACCGGGGAGCTGTTTTTT.

CDR3 region: CASRFSGRAIDEQFF. The CDR3 DNA reads TGTGCCAGCAGGTTTAGCGGGAGGGCTATCGATGAGCAGTTCTTC. V usage is TRBV7-9 and J usage is TRBJ2-1; TRBD2 matches at 11 bases. The germline gives CDR1 SEHNR, CDR2 FQNEAQ (reference sequence). This CDR3 contains 15 residues. Trimming at V came to 6 bases and at J to 8 bases, leaving 9 bases not matched to a gene.

This chain uses TRBV9 with TRBJ2-5; maybe TRBD2 (6 bases). Germline loops: CDR1 SGDLS, CDR2 YYNGEE. The V end was cut by 2 bases, the J end by 0 bases, with 11 bases between. This CDR3 comprises 15 residues. CDR3 bases: TGTGCCAGCAGCGTCAGCGGGCTGAACCAAGAGACCCAGTACTTC. Amino acids: CASSVSGLNQETQYF.

Only a few counts were recorded for this clone. The chain carries TRBV9 and TRBJ2-3, with TRBD2 identical over 7 bases. Germline V lookup: CDR1 SGDLS, CDR2 YYNGEE. CDR3 size: 16 residues. V lost 3 bases and J lost 2; bases outside the gene matches: 9. The chain's CDR3 is CASSARAGEPTDTQYF. As DNA, the CDR3 is TGTGCCAGCAGCGCGCGGGCGGGGGAACCCACAGATACGCAGTATTTT.

This chain links TRBV6-1 with TRBJ2-7, with 8 bases that match TRBD1. CDR3 length: 15 residues. J lost 3 bases, V lost 4 bases, and 8 bases had no gene match. CDR1 is MNHNS, CDR2 SASEGT, per germline. CDR3 amino acids: CASSGQGARLYEQYF. CDR3 DNA: TGTGCCAGCAGTGGCCAGGGGGCGCGTCTCTACGAGCAGTACTTC.

The rearrangement uses TRBV25-1 and TRBJ2-1; 9 nucleotides line up with TRBD2. Germline V gene lookup returns CDR1 MGHDK and CDR2 SYGVNS. This CDR3 region has 17 residues. After removal of 0 bases from V and 8 bases from J, the junction contained 11 bases not matched to a gene. The CDR3 DNA is TGTGCCAGCAGTGAATATACGGCTAGCGGGGCGGGGGATGAGCAGTTCTTC. Protein sequence: CASSEYTASGAGDEQFF.

This chain joins TRBV30 and TRBJ1-2; tentatively, D is TRBD1 (6 bases). Trimming took 2 bases from V and 7 from J, leaving 11 bases between them. CDR1 and CDR2 (germline): GTSNPN, SVGIG (reference sequence). This CDR3 region has 12 residues. Here the CDR3 reads CAWSSGGGGYTF. The DNA for the CDR3 is TGTGCCTGGAGTTCTGGGGGCGGTGGCTACACCTTC.

The chain couples TRBV9 to TRBJ1-2; D gene uncertain. The V gene lost 0 bases and the J gene lost 8 bases, with 14 bases spanning the gap. The CDR3 contains 14 residues. Looked up from germline, CDR1 is SGDLS and CDR2 is YYNGEE. The CDR3 region is CASSVGTLRMGYTF. The CDR3 nucleotides read TGTGCCAGCAGCGTAGGGACCCTTCGTATGGGCTACACCTTC.

The rearrangement joins TRBV14 to TRBJ2-3, with D hard to call. The CDR3 runs 13 residues. V lost 5 bases and J lost 0, with 6 bases in between. CDR1 is SGHDN and CDR2 is FVKESK in the germline V gene. This CDR3 is CASSIISTDTQYF. CDR3 coding DNA: TGTGCCAGCAGCATCATTAGCACAGATACGCAGTATTTT.

This chain uses TRBV9 with TRBJ2-5; D is tentatively TRBD1 or TRBD2 (5 bases each). Germline CDR1 reads SGDLS; CDR2 reads YYNGEE. CDR3 length: 15 amino acids. Trimming left V 2 bases short and J 1 base short, with 12 bases between. The DNA for the CDR3 is TGTGCCAGCAGCGTTTCCCGGGGCTTCCAAGAGACCCAGTACTTC. Protein product: CASSVSRGFQETQYF.

This clone was observed many times. This same CDR3 is encoded by further DNA sequences in the sample. V gene TRBV28 combines with J gene TRBJ2-3; no reliable D call. From germline, CDR1 is MDHEN and CDR2 SYDVKM. Trimming took 4 bases from V and 2 from J, leaving 1 base between them. CDR3 length: 11 residues. The CDR3 DNA sequence: TGTGCCAGCAGTTCCACAGATACGCAGTATTTT. Translated, it gives CASSSTDTQYF. Variable domain in full (rest from reference TRBV28 and TRBJ2-3): DVKVTQSSRYLVKRTGEKVFLECVQDMDHENMFWYRQDPGLGLRLIYFSYDVKMKEKGDIPEGYSVSREKKERFSLILESASTNQTSMYLCASSSTDTQYFGPGTRLTVL.

The V and J genes are TRBV5-1 and TRBJ1-1; 7 bases are shared with TRBD1. The CDR3 runs 14 residues. The V gene end was trimmed by 4 bases and the J gene end by 4 bases; junction bases not matched to a gene: 7. Per the germline V gene, CDR1 is SGHRS and CDR2 is YFSETQ. CDR3 sequence: CASSNPQGGTEAFF. The CDR3 nucleotides are TGCGCCAGCAGCAACCCCCAGGGGGGCACTGAAGCTTTCTTT. The full variable domain, with the rest looked up from reference TRBV5-1 and TRBJ1-1, is KAGVTQTPRYLIKTRGQQVTLSCSPISGHRSVSWYQQTPGQGLQFLFEYFSETQRNKGNFPGRFSGRQFSNSRSEMNVSTLELGDSALYLCASSNPQGGTEAFFGQGTRLTVV.

Comments on this clone: Other DNA sequences in the sample encode the same CDR3. This chain joins TRBV28 and TRBJ2-7, with D possibly matching TRBD2 (5 bases). Germline CDR1 is MDHEN and CDR2 is SYDVKM. Trimming stripped 2 bases from V and 2 bases from J, with 10 bases between. The CDR3 has 14 amino acids. CDR3 in DNA: TGTGCCAGCAGTTTAAGCGGCCTACCCTACGAGCAGTACTTC. Translating it yields CASSLSGLPYEQYF.

This chain connects TRBV5-1 to TRBJ2-5, with TRBD1 as a possible D gene (6 bases). The CDR3 length is 12 residues. Germline V gene lookup returns CDR1 SGHRS and CDR2 YFSETQ. V dropped 4 bases and J dropped 5 bases, with 9 bases sitting between them. In DNA, the CDR3 is TGCGCCAGCAGCACAACAGGGGAGACCCAGTACTTC. Protein sequence: CASSTTGETQYF.

The rearrangement joins TRBV10-1 to TRBJ2-7, with D hard to call. Germline assignment: CDR1 WNHNN and CDR2 SYGVQD (reference sequence). The V end was cut by 0 bases, the J end by 1 base, with 7 bases between. The CDR3 loop spans 14 amino acids. In nucleotides, the CDR3 is TGCGCCAGCAGTGAGTCGGGCCAGTCCTACGAGCAGTACTTC. Amino acids: CASSESGQSYEQYF.

This chain joins TRBV13 and TRBJ2-5, with D unresolved. V was cut by 2 bases and J by 2 bases, with 6 bases left in between. The CDR3 covers 13 residues. The germline CDR1 and CDR2 sequences are PRHDT and FYEKMQ (reference sequence). In nucleotides, the CDR3 is TGTGCCAGCAGCTTAACCTATCAAGAGACCCAGTACTTC. Its translation is CASSLTYQETQYF.

This clone was detected only once. The same CDR3 can be traced to other DNA sequences in this sample. The rearrangement links TRBV2 to TRBJ1-5; D is undetermined. Germline V gene sequence: CDR1 SNHLY, CDR2 FYNNEI. CDR3 length: 12 residues. Trimming cost V 1 base and J 7 bases, with 5 bases left between them. The CDR3 DNA reads as TGTGCCAGCAGTGAAGAGGGCCAGCCCCAGCATTTT. As protein: CASSEEGQPQHF. Drawing the rest from reference TRBV2 and TRBJ1-5, the complete variable domain is EPEVTQTPSHQVTQMGQEVILRCVPISNHLYFYWYRQILGQKVEFLVSFYNNEISEKSEIFDDQFSVERPDGSNFTLKIRSTKLEDSAMYFCASSEEGQPQHFGDGTRLSIL.

The chain links TRBV6-5 to TRBJ2-1, with 10 bases aligning to TRBD1. The V and J ends lost 1 base and 8 bases, in that order; junction bases with no gene match: 8. Germline CDR1 and CDR2: MNHEY and SVGAGI. The CDR3 has 16 amino acids. CDR3 protein: CASSYYTGTGVDEQFF. CDR3 in DNA: TGTGCCAGCAGTTACTATACCGGGACAGGGGTCGATGAGCAGTTCTTC.

This clone showed up just a few times. The chain's CDR3 is CASSLGDRGSYTF. The CDR3 DNA is TGTGCCAGCAGCTTAGGGGACAGGGGAAGCTACACCTTC. The rearrangement joins TRBV7-9 to TRBJ1-2; 10 nucleotides align to TRBD1. Unmatched junction bases numbered 2, after V lost 1 base and J lost 9 bases. The CDR3 loop spans 13 amino acids. Germline assignment: CDR1 SEHNR and CDR2 FQNEAQ (reference sequence).

The chain has TRBV5-1 and TRBJ2-3; 10 bases are a match to TRBD2. The CDR3 length is 17 residues. CDR1 and CDR2 (germline): SGHRS, YFSETQ. The V gene end was trimmed by 4 bases and the J gene end by 2 bases; junction bases not matched to a gene: 10. CDR3 sequence reads: CASSALVGLAVTDTQYF. CDR3 in DNA: TGCGCCAGCAGCGCTCTGGTCGGACTAGCGGTCACAGATACGCAGTATTTT.

This clone was found once. The V and J genes are TRBV11-3 and TRBJ2-1; D is possibly TRBD1 or TRBD2 (5 bases each). In germline, CDR1 is SGHNT, CDR2 YENEEA. With 3 bases removed from V and 8 bases from J, the gap between germline ends came to 17 bases. The CDR3 has 15 residues. The CDR3 is CASSLSGTQSDEQFF. DNA for the CDR3: TGTGCCAGCAGCTTGTCCGGGACCCAGAGCGATGAGCAGTTCTTC.

This chain connects TRBV11-3 to TRBJ2-2; D might be TRBD1 or TRBD2, each matching 8 bases. Germline V gene data show CDR1 as SGHNT and CDR2 as YENEEA. CDR3 size: 19 residues. The V gene lost 3 bases and the J gene lost 3 bases, with 23 bases spanning the gap. CDR3 sequence: CASSFGQGIATSDTGELFF. Here the CDR3 DNA reads TGTGCCAGCAGCTTCGGACAGGGAATCGCGACTAGCGACACCGGGGAGCTGTTTTTT.

V usage is TRBV27 and J usage is TRBJ1-1, with 9 bases lining up with TRBD1. This CDR3 comprises 14 residues. From germline, CDR1 is MNHEY and CDR2 SMNVEV (reference sequence). V lost 6 bases and J lost 3; bases outside the gene matches: 5. CDR3 DNA sequence: TGTGCCAGCAGCCGGGACAGGGCGGACACTGAAGCTTTCTTT. Its protein product is CASSRDRADTEAFF.

This chain joins TRBV29-1 and TRBJ1-2; tentatively, D is TRBD1 (6 bases). Germline CDR1 SQVTM, CDR2 ANQGSEA. This CDR3 contains 15 residues. Trimming took 6 bases from V and 0 from J, leaving 17 bases between them. CDR3 sequence (DNA): TGCAGCGTCGGGGGCGCGGCCGCCTCTAACTATGGCTACACCTTC. Its protein is CSVGGAAASNYGYTF.